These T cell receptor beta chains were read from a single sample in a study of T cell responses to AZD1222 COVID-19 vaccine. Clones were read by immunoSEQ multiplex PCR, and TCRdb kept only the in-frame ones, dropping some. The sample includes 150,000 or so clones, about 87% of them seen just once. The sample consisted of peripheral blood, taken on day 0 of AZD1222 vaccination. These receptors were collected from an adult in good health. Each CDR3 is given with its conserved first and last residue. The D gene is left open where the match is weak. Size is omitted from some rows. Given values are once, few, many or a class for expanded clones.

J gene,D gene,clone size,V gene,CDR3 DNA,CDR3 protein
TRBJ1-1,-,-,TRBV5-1,TGCGCCAGCAGCAAAACTATAGCAGGGATCACTGAAGCTTTCTTT,CASSKTIAGITEAFF
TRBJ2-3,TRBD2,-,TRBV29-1,TGCAGCGTCGGACTAGCGGGGGGCAGCACAGATACGCAGTATTTT,CSVGLAGGSTDTQYF
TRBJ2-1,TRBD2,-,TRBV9,TGTGCCAGCAGCCTTAGCGGGGTTAGCTCCTACAATGAGCAGTTCTTC,CASSLSGVSSYNEQFF
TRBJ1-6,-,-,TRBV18,TGTGCCAGCTCAGGGTCAGCTAATAATTCACCCCTCCACTTT,CASSGSANNSPLHF
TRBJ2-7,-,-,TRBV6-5,TGTGCCAGCAGGAGGGGTAGTCTCGAGCAGTACTTC,CASRRGSLEQYF
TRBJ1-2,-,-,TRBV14,TGTGCCAGCAGCCTTACGACGGTCACAAAGGGCTACACCTTC,CASSLTTVTKGYTF
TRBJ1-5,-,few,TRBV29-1,TGCAGCGTCGAGGGCGGGGTGGGCCAGCCCCAGCATTTT,CSVEGGVGQPQHF
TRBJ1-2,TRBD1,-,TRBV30,TGTGCCTGGAGGGCCGACAGGGGCCCTAACTATGGCTACACCTTC,CAWRADRGPNYGYTF
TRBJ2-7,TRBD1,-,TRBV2,TGTGCCAGCAGTGGTTCGGACAGGGGGTACGAGCAGTACTTC,CASSGSDRGYEQYF
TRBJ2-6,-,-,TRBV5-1,TGCGCCAGCAGCCCCCCTGATGTCGCTGGGGCCAACGTCCTGACTTTC,CASSPPDVAGANVLTF
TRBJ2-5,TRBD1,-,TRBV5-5,TGTGCCAGCAGAGGGGGCCTTGCCCAAGAGACCCAGTACTTC,CASRGGLAQETQYF
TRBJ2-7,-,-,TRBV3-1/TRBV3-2,TGTGCCAGCAGCCAAGCTCCGTCCCAGGGGCAATACGAGCAGTACTTC,CASSQAPSQGQYEQYF
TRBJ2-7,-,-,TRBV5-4,TGTGCCAGCAGCTTCACCACCCTCTCCTACGAGCAGTACTTC,CASSFTTLSYEQYF
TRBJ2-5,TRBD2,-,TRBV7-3,TGTGCCAGCAGCTTCTCTAGCGGGGGAGAGACCCAGTACTTC,CASSFSSGGETQYF
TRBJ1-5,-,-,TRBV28,TGTGCCAGCAGTTTGTCTATAGGGGCTCGGCAGCCCCAGCATTTT,CASSLSIGARQPQHF
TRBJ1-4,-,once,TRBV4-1,TGCGCCAGCAGCCAAGTGGGGGGAGTTGACGAAAAACTGTTTTTT,CASSQVGGVDEKLFF
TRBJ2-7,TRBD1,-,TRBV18,TGTGCCAGCTCACCCGGGACAGCCTCCTACGAGCAGTACTTC,CASSPGTASYEQYF
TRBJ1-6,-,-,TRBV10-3,TGTGCCACCTCCCCAAGGCAGGCGGATTCACCCCTCCACTTT,CATSPRQADSPLHF
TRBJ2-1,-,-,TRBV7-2,TGTGCCAGCAGCTTAGCGAGCCGGGATGAGCAGTTCTTC,CASSLASRDEQFF
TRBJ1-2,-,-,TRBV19,TGTGCCAGTACTCGGGGGACTAACTATGGCTACACCTTC,CASTRGTNYGYTF
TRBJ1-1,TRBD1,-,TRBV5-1,TGCGCCAGCAGCGCGGGACAGGGAGTGGTTGCTTTCTTT,CASSAGQGVVAFF
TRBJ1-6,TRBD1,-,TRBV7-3,TGTGCCAGCAGCTCGGGACAGGGGGTTTCACCCCTCCACTTT,CASSSGQGVSPLHF
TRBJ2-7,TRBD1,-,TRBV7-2,TGTGCCAGCAGCCTCTGGGACAGCTCCTACGAGCAGTACTTC,CASSLWDSSYEQYF
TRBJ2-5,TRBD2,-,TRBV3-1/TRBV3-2,TGTGCCAGCAGCCAAGATACGGGGGGGCGAGAGACCCAGTACTTC,CASSQDTGGRETQYF
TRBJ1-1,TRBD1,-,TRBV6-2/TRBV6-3,TGTGCCAGCAGTACTGACAGGGGGCGAACGGCTGAAGCTTTCTTT,CASSTDRGRTAEAFF
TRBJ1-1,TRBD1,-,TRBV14,TGTGCCAGCAGCCGAAAATCGGGACAGATGAACACTGAAGCTTTCTTT,CASSRKSGQMNTEAFF
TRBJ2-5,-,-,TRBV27,TGTGCCAGCAGTCGCTTCAAAGCCGAGGGGACCCAGTACTTC,CASSRFKAEGTQYF
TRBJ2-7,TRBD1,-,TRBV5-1,TGCGCCAGCAGCTTGCTACAGGGGGCGCGAGAGCAGTACTTC,CASSLLQGAREQYF
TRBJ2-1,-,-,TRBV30,TGTGCCTGGAGTGTAAGGTTAGGTTGGGGGAGCTCCTACAATGAGCAGTTCTTC,CAWSVRLGWGSSYNEQFF
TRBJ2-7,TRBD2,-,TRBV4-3,TGCGCCAGCAGCCAAGACCCTAGCGGGACCTACGAGCAGTACTTC,CASSQDPSGTYEQYF
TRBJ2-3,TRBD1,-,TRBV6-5,TGTGCCAGCAGCCGCCTGGGGACAGGTGGGCAGTATTTT,CASSRLGTGGQYF
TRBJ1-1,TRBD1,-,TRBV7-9,TGTGCCAGCAGCCCACAGGGGCGATCCACTGAAGCTTTCTTT,CASSPQGRSTEAFF
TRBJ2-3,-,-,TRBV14,TGTGCCAGCAGCCAAAGTTCCCACCTTAGGGACTTCACAGATACGCAGTATTTT,CASSQSSHLRDFTDTQYF
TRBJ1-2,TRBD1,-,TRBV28,TGTGCCAGCAGGTTGGGACAGGCCTATGGCTACACCTTC,CASRLGQAYGYTF
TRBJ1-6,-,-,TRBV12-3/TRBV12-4,TGTGCCAGCAGTCGCGGAGGATCACCCCTCCACTTT,CASSRGGSPLHF
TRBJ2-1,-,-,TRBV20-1,TGCAGTGCTTTCCAAGGAAGTGAGCAGTTCTTC,CSAFQGSEQFF
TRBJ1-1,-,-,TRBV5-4,TGTGCCAGCAGCTCGGGGTTGGAGAACACTGAAGCTTTCTTT,CASSSGLENTEAFF
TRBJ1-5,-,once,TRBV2,TGTGCCAGCAGTGAACAGGGAGGCAATCAGCCCCAGCATTTT,CASSEQGGNQPQHF
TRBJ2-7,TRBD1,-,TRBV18,TGTGCCAGCTCACCACCTGGGACAGGGGGTGTAAACGAGCAGTACTTC,CASSPPGTGGVNEQYF
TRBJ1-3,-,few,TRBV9,TGTGCCAGCACCCCCCAAAGCACGGTTCCACTACTGAGTGGAAACACCATATATTTT,CASTPQSTVPLLSGNTIYF
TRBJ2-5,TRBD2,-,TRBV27,TGTGCCAGCAGTCCCCGGACTAGAGAGACCCAGTACTTC,CASSPRTRETQYF
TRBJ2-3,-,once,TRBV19,TGTGCCAGTAGTTTAGCGGAGGCGCAGTATTTT,CASSLAEAQYF
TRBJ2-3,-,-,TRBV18,TGTGCCAGCTCCGGGGTAGAGAGCACAGATACGCAGTATTTT,CASSGVESTDTQYF
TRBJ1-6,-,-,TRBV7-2,TGTGCCAGCAGCGACCAGGGGTATAATTCACCCCTCCACTTT,CASSDQGYNSPLHF
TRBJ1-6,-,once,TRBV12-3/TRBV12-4,TGTGCCAGCAGCCGAACCTATAATTCACCCCTCCACTTT,CASSRTYNSPLHF
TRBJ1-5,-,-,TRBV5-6,TGTGCCAGCAGCTTGAAGGGTCCGAGCAATCAGCCCCAGCATTTT,CASSLKGPSNQPQHF
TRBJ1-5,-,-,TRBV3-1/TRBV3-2,TGTGCCAGCAGCCTACGGGACGCAGGGCAGCCCCAGCATTTT,CASSLRDAGQPQHF
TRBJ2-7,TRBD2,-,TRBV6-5,TGTGCCAGCAGTTACTCCAGCGCCCGGGGGGGCTACGAGCAGTACTTC,CASSYSSARGGYEQYF
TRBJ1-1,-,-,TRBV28,TGTGCCAGCAGTTTATTAGGGGCCGCACCCTCCGCGGGGGCTTTCTTT,CASSLLGAAPSAGAFF
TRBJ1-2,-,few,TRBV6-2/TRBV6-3,TGTGCCAGCAGTTTCAGGGGTCCCCATGGCTACACCTTC,CASSFRGPHGYTF
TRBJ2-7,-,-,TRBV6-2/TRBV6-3,TGTGCCAGCAGTTACTTACAGGGCCCTTCGCAGTACTTC,CASSYLQGPSQYF
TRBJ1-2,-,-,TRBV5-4,TGTGCCAGCAGCCTCCAAAGGGTAGCTAACTATGGCTACACCTTC,CASSLQRVANYGYTF